This TCR beta chain was obtained from a study of glioma-infiltrating T cells. TCR alpha and beta CDR3 regions were amplified from RNA using iRepertoire nested multiplex PCR. Tissue mRNA or PBMC total RNA, roughly 90-400 ng, went into one-step reverse transcription and amplification. MiXCR, applied by TCRdb to the multiplex PCR reads, yields one record per CDR3 protein. The repertoire has about 110,000 distinct CDR3 sequences, less than 30% of them found once; the top ten carry 35%. This clonotype was recorded many times. Its specificity is unknown. Trimming cost V 2 bases and J 2 bases; bases outside gene matches: 2. In germline, CDR1 is MNHNY, CDR2 SVGAGI (reference sequence). The CDR3 runs 14 residues. Broader study findings: Tissue and blood shared very few CDR3 sequences.

This rearrangement joins TRBV6-6 to TRBJ2-7; 8 nucleotides match TRBD1. The source material was glioma tissue, nonneoplastic brain tissue, or PBMCs (not recorded which). The receptor was isolated from a human donor with low-grade glioma or glioblastoma, undergoing nonglioma brain surgery, or in good health (not recorded which). CDR3: CASSYTDRAYEQYF. The CDR3, as DNA: TGTGCCAGCAGTTACACGGACAGGGCCTACGAGCAGTACTTC.